The source of this T cell receptor (beta chain) is a study of CD8+ T cells in alopecia areata. Study-wide context: Treated patients were given 5 to 10 mg oral tofacitinib twice daily. Broader study findings: Normal scalp showed lower clonality than lesional scalp, especially alopecia totalis/universalis.

Regarding treatment: oral pan-JAK inhibitor, 5-10 mg twice daily. Peripheral blood samples and lesional scalp punch biopsies were obtained from alopecia areata patients. RNA was isolated and reverse transcribed to cDNA, the sequencing template. Data came from immunoSEQ multiplex PCR; TCRdb stores just in-frame clones and leaves some out. The table includes approximately 90,000 clones, approximately 70% detected once. Comment on this clone: What it binds is not known.

The CDR3 contains 12 residues. V shed 6 bases, J shed 3 bases, and the junction held 4 bases outside the gene matches. Germline lookup yields CDR1 GTSNPN and CDR2 SVGIG (reference sequence). This receptor was taken from a human donor with alopecia areata. V and J are TRBV30 and TRBJ2-5, with 7 bases that match TRBD1. Sequenced here: CD8+ T cells sorted from blood, sampled around week 44, from a patient treated with tofacitinib. The CDR3, as DNA: TGTGCCTGTACAGGGGACGAAGAGACCCAGTACTTC. Residues: CACTGDEETQYF.